These T cell receptor beta chains were read from a single sample in a study of early T cells in non-severe SARS-CoV-2 infection. In TCRdb, the 5' RACE reads were re-called with MiXCR into one record per CDR3 protein. The table lists about 77,000 distinct CDR3 sequences, around 10% of them singletons. The source was whole blood, collected at baseline. These receptors all stem from an adult who was a healthcare worker with PCR-confirmed SARS-CoV-2 infection or an uninfected control (not recorded which). The donor label of this sample is uncertain. Each CDR3 is given with its conserved first and last residue. The D gene is left open where the match is weak. The listing skips clone size in some rows; elsewhere it reads once, few, many or a size class.

CDR3aa	CDR3nt	abundance	d_gene	v_gene	j_gene
CASSQGRLAGPQNIQYF	TGCGCCAGCAGCCAAGGAAGACTAGCGGGGCCCCAAAACATTCAGTACTTC	few	TRBD2	TRBV4-1	TRBJ2-4
CASSSGQGEIAKNIQYF	TGTGCCAGCAGCTCTGGACAGGGGGAGATAGCCAAAAACATTCAGTACTTC	few	TRBD1	TRBV11-2	TRBJ2-4
CASSLDSLRNQPQHF	TGTGCCAGCAGCTTGGACAGCCTGCGCAATCAGCCCCAGCATTTT	NA	NA	TRBV5-5	TRBJ1-5
CASSLIRDTNYGYTF	TGTGCCAGCAGCCTAATCCGGGACACTAACTATGGCTACACCTTC	few	NA	TRBV2	TRBJ1-2
CASSMRTSGSETQYF	TGCGCCAGCAGCATGCGGACCTCCGGGTCGGAGACCCAGTACTTC	few	NA	TRBV4-1	TRBJ2-5
CASSQRSSYNEQFF	TGCGCCAGCAGCCAAAGGAGCTCCTACAATGAGCAGTTCTTC	NA	NA	TRBV4-1	TRBJ2-1
CASRRQGWADYGYTF	TGTGCCAGCAGGCGACAGGGATGGGCTGACTATGGCTACACCTTC	NA	TRBD1	TRBV12-3/TRBV12-4	TRBJ1-2
CASSLRGRGRATDTQYF	TGTGCCAGCAGTTTACGCGGGAGGGGTCGGGCCACAGATACGCAGTATTTT	few	TRBD2	TRBV28	TRBJ2-3
CASSLNRGDHEQYF	TGTGCCAGCAGCTTAAACAGGGGGGACCACGAGCAGTACTTC	few	TRBD1	TRBV7-2	TRBJ2-7
CASSPASTGYGYTF	TGTGCCAGCAGCCCTGCCTCGACGGGTTATGGCTACACCTTC	many	NA	TRBV7-3	TRBJ1-2
CASSQEQAGVTSTDTQYF	TGTGCCAGCAGCCAAGAGCAAGCGGGAGTTACTAGCACAGATACGCAGTATTTT	medium-sized	TRBD2	TRBV3-1	TRBJ2-3